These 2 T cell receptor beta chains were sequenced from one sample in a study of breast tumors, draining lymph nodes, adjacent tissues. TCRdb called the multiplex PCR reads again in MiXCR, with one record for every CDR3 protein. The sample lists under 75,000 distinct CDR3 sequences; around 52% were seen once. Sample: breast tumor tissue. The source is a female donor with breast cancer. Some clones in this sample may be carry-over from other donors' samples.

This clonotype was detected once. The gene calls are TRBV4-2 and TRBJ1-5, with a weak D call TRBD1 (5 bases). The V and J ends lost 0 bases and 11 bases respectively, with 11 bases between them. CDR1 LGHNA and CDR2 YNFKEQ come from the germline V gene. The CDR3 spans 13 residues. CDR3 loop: CASSQDWGGTQHF. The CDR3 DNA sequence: TGTGCCAGCAGCCAAGATTGGGGGGGTACCCAGCATTTT.

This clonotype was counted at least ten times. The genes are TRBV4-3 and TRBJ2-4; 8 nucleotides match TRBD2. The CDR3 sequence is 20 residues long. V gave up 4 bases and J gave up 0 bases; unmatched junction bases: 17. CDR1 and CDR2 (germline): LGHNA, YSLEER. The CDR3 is CASSPGAGGVDPLAKNIQYF. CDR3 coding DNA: TGCGCCAGCAGCCCAGGGGCGGGGGGAGTGGACCCCCTAGCCAAAAACATTCAGTACTTC.